A single sample gave rise to the 16 T cell receptor beta chains below, sequenced in a study of regulatory T cells in long-lasting Graves disease. Combining iRepertoire HTBI primers with Arm-PCR of CDR3 regions, the authors built TCR beta libraries. In TCRdb, the multiplex PCR reads were re-called with MiXCR into one record per CDR3 protein. This table holds about 220,000 distinct CDR3 sequences, approximately 18% found once. The time point denotes: newly diagnosed GD, antithyroid drugs for less than 3 months. The TCR library used RNA extracted from PBMCs. The sample was also reused in another study, on T cells in Graves' hyperthyroidism and ophthalmopathy.

The sample was peripheral blood mononuclear cells (PBMCs), taken at new diagnosis, from a patient treated with antithyroid drugs. The source of these receptors is a woman aged 25 to 39 with Graves disease.

This clonotype was counted at least ten times. The chain couples TRBV28 to TRBJ2-3; D not certain. Deletions cut 3 bases from V and 2 bases from J, with 6 bases between. Germline values: CDR1 MDHEN, CDR2 SYDVKM. The CDR3 consists of 13 residues. CDR3 bases: TGTGCCAGCAGTTTTAGGGTCACAGATACGCAGTATTTT. Translating gives CASSFRVTDTQYF.

This clonotype was detected ten times or more. The rearrangement links TRBV28 to TRBJ1-2, with a weak D call TRBD1 (5 bases). This CDR3 contains 14 residues. Between the trimmed V and J ends, which lost 6 bases and 3 bases, there was a span of 14 bases. Germline CDR1 is MDHEN and CDR2 is SYDVKM. The CDR3 sequence: CASSAKGRDYGYTF. CDR3 DNA: TGTGCCAGCAGCGCGAAGGGACGTGACTATGGCTACACCTTC.

This clonotype was seen many times. This chain joins TRBV7-9 and TRBJ2-3; D is uncertain. The J call may be mistaken, given a closer DNA end match to TRBJ2-7. The CDR3 spans 11 residues. Germline V gives CDR1 SEHNR, CDR2 FQNEAQ (reference sequence). CDR3 in DNA: TGTGCCAGCAGCTCGGCCGACGAGCAGTACTTC. Amino acids: CASSSADEQYF.

This clonotype was seen a handful of times. The chain has TRBV19 and TRBJ1-5, with 9 bases that match TRBD1. The germline gives CDR1 LNHDA, CDR2 SQIVND (reference sequence). This CDR3 is built from 15 residues. The trim removed 3 bases at V and 7 bases at J, leaving 7 bases unmatched. CDR3 coding DNA: TGTGCCAGTAGTATGGGGACAGGGATAGACCAGCCCCAGCATTTT. Translated, it gives CASSMGTGIDQPQHF.

This chain joins TRBV30 and TRBJ2-3; either TRBD1 or TRBD2 may supply D (6 bases each). The CDR3 is 14 amino acids. Germline-derived CDR1 and CDR2 are GTSNPN and SVGIG (reference sequence). Deletions cut 3 bases from V and 1 base from J, with 11 bases between. The CDR3 region has the DNA TGTGCCTGGAGAGCCGGGGGCCGCACAGATACGCAGTATTTT. Its translation: CAWRAGGRTDTQYF.

This chain joins TRBV20-1 and TRBJ1-6; 7 bases fit TRBD1. The CDR3 is 16 residues long. V gave up 3 bases and J gave up 3 bases; unmatched junction bases: 8. CDR1 is DFQATT and CDR2 is SNEGSKA in the germline V gene (reference sequence). The CDR3 reads CSASLTGAYYNSPLHF. The CDR3 region has the DNA TGCAGTGCTAGCCTTACAGGGGCCTACTATAATTCACCCCTCCACTTT.

As concerns this clonotype: This could be a read error, since a much larger clone is one nucleotide away. The conserved phenylalanine or tryptophan normally closing the CDR3 is absent here, so this likely arose from a read error. The CDR3: CASSQDLAEQFS. The DNA of the CDR3 is TGTGCCAGCAGCCAAGATCTAGCGGAGCAGTTCTCC. This chain uses TRBV3-1 with TRBJ2-1; TRBD2 is a possible D gene (6 bases). The CDR3 length is 12 residues. V was clipped by 0 bases and J by 10 bases, with 7 bases between them. The germline V gene has CDR1 LGHDT and CDR2 YNNKEL (reference sequence).

The chain is built from TRBV20-1 and TRBJ2-7; D may correspond to TRBD1 or TRBD2 (5 bases each). The germline gives CDR1 DFQATT, CDR2 SNEGSKA (reference sequence). Trimming shortened V by 5 bases and J by 3 bases, and 14 bases separated the two germline ends. There are 13 residues in the CDR3. The CDR3 nucleotides are TGCAGTGCTGGGGCCGGGACCCTCTACGAGCAGTACTTC. Residues: CSAGAGTLYEQYF.

This clonotype showed up just a few times. This chain uses TRBV7-9 with TRBJ2-1, with unresolved D. CDR3 length: 14 amino acids. CDR1 SEHNR and CDR2 FQNEAQ come from the germline V gene (reference sequence). V lost 1 base and J lost 8, with 12 bases in between. The CDR3 loop is CASSLVMSSDEQFF. The CDR3 nucleotides are TGTGCCAGCAGCTTAGTAATGTCCTCGGATGAGCAGTTCTTC.

This clonotype was counted a few times. V and J are TRBV24-1 and TRBJ1-1, with D perhaps TRBD1 (5 bases). The ends were cut back, 0 bases at V and 11 bases at J, with 12 bases in the middle. The germline V gene encodes CDR1 KGHDR and CDR2 SFDVKD. This CDR3 region has 13 residues. CDR3 sequence reads: CATSDLKSEGAFF. The CDR3 bases are TGTGCCACCAGTGATTTGAAATCGGAGGGGGCTTTCTTT.

This clonotype was recorded at least ten times. The V and J genes are TRBV6-1 and TRBJ1-6; D might be TRBD1 (5 bases). The CDR3 loop spans 16 amino acids. Germline CDR1 is MNHNS and CDR2 is SASEGT. V was shortened by 6 bases and J by 0 bases, with 12 bases between the two germline ends. CDR3 sequence reads: CASRHDSSSYNSPLHF. The CDR3 DNA follows: TGTGCCAGCAGACATGACAGCAGCTCCTATAATTCACCCCTCCACTTT.

Regarding this clonotype: The germline gene is not matched at one end of the junction; a read error may be the cause. The chain uses TRBV30 and TRBJ2-5; 11 positions match TRBD2. The CDR3 spans 15 residues. The germline CDR1 and CDR2 sequences are GTSNPN and SVGIG (reference sequence). CDR3 amino acids: CARDSGGGDQATQYF. The CDR3 nucleotides read TGTGCCCGTGATAGCGGGGGGGGAGACCAAGCGACCCAGTACTTC. Looking up the rest from reference TRBV30 and TRBJ2-5 gives the full variable domain: SQTIHQWPATLVQPVGSPLSLECTVEGTSNPNLYWYRQAAGRGLQLLFYSVGIGQISSEVPQNLSASRPQDRQFILSSKKLLLSDSGFYLCARDSGGGDQATQYFGPGTRLLVL.

This clonotype was counted many times. The chain combines TRBV5-1 with TRBJ2-7; 7 bases are a match to TRBD1. Losses at the gene ends were 4 bases for V and 7 bases for J; bases not matched to a gene: 11. CDR1 is SGHRS, CDR2 YFSETQ, per germline. This CDR3 region has 14 residues. DNA of the CDR3: TGCGCCAGCAGCCCGGGGACAGCCGCTCGGGAGCAGTACTTC. It codes for CASSPGTAAREQYF. The full variable domain, rest sourced from reference TRBV5-1 and TRBJ2-7, is KAGVTQTPRYLIKTRGQQVTLSCSPISGHRSVSWYQQTPGQGLQFLFEYFSETQRNKGNFPGRFSGRQFSNSRSEMNVSTLELGDSALYLCASSPGTAAREQYFGPGTRLTVT.

This clonotype was counted between two and nine times. The chain recombines TRBV28 with TRBJ1-5, with D uncertain. This CDR3 has 16 residues. Per germline, CDR1 MDHEN and CDR2 SYDVKM. Between the trimmed V and J ends, which lost 6 bases and 2 bases, there was a span of 17 bases. CDR3 DNA sequence: TGTGCCAGCAGGACGGAGGATCCCGCGGGCAATCAGCCCCAGCATTTT. This translates into CASRTEDPAGNQPQHF. The full variable domain, its missing parts supplied by reference TRBV28 and TRBJ1-5, is DVKVTQSSRYLVKRTGEKVFLECVQDMDHENMFWYRQDPGLGLRLIYFSYDVKMKEKGDIPEGYSVSREKKERFSLILESASTNQTSMYLCASRTEDPAGNQPQHFGDGTRLSIL.

There are many counts of this clonotype. The J gene is TRBJ2-7, the V gene TRBV29-1; 7 bases are shared with TRBD2. CDR3 size: 13 residues. V trimming: 3 bases; J trimming: 3 bases; junction bases outside the gene matches: 5. Germline V CDR1 and CDR2: SQVTM, ANQGSEA. Written as DNA, the CDR3 is TGCAGCGTTGAGATGGCGGGGGTCTACGAGCAGTACTTC. This sequence encodes CSVEMAGVYEQYF.

This clonotype was seen at least ten times. The rearrangement joins TRBV6-1 to TRBJ1-2; 9 bases match TRBD1. CDR3 length equals 12 residues. Looked up from germline, CDR1 is MNHNS and CDR2 is SASEGT. The ends lost 6 bases at V and 7 bases at J; junction bases unmatched: 3. The chain's CDR3 is CASRQGAFGYTF. The CDR3 nucleotides are TGTGCCAGCAGACAGGGGGCCTTTGGCTACACCTTC.